Each of the 22 T cell receptor beta chains below was sequenced from the same sample in a study of blood T cell repertoires in COVID-19 (TCRdb year 2020). Library preparation was by the immunoSEQ multiplex PCR assay. TCRdb's version of the immuneACCESS table is confined to in-frame rearrangements and falls short of the full clone set. An unresolved V gene accounts for under half of the shortfall where checked; the remainder is of unknown origin. The table for this sample lists tens of thousands of clones; roughly 88% of them were counted only once. Jointly, the top ten make up under 8% of the sample. What was sequenced was peripheral blood. The source is a man aged 50 to 59 with acute or convalescent COVID-19.

V gene TRBV5-1 combines with J gene TRBJ2-1, with TRBD2 matching over 16 bases. Germline-derived CDR1 and CDR2 are SGHRS and YFSETQ. V was clipped by 7 bases and J by 0 bases; unmatched bases: 1. The CDR3 runs to 16 residues. For the CDR3, the DNA is TGCGCCAGCGGGACTAGCGGGAGGGCCTCCTACAATGAGCAGTTCTTC. Translating it yields CASGTSGRASYNEQFF.

V usage is TRBV6-1 and J usage is TRBJ1-2, with D possibly TRBD1 on 5 matching bases. The V end was cut by 0 bases, the J end by 5 bases, with 22 bases between. Germline CDR1 is MNHNS and CDR2 is SASEGT. The CDR3 totals 18 residues. The CDR3 nucleotides are TGTGCCAGCAGTGAAGCGCCCCTGGGACTCGACGTGAGGTATGGCTACACCTTC. Amino acid sequence: CASSEAPLGLDVRYGYTF.

The chain couples TRBV6-4 to TRBJ1-1; 8 nucleotides line up with TRBD1. The CDR3 length is 14 residues. Trimming removed 6 bases from V and 1 base from J; junction bases left unmatched: 4. From germline, CDR1 is MRHNA and CDR2 SNTAGT. CDR3 DNA: TGTGCCAGCAGGAGGACAGGGACGAACACTGAAGCTTTCTTT. Amino acid sequence: CASRRTGTNTEAFF.

In this sample, this clone turned up a few times. Other DNA sequences from this sample encode an identical CDR3 as well. The rearrangement uses TRBV9 and TRBJ2-1; 7 nucleotides match TRBD2. The CDR3 extends over 12 amino acids. Germline CDR1 is SGDLS and CDR2 is YYNGEE. V was clipped by 5 bases and J by 5 bases; unmatched bases: 1. The CDR3 here is CASRGGDNEQFF. For the CDR3, the DNA is TGTGCCAGCAGGGGAGGGGACAATGAGCAGTTCTTC.

The chain is built from TRBV18 and TRBJ1-1, with TRBD1 as a possible D gene (6 bases). Germline CDR1 and CDR2: KGHSH and LQKENI. CDR3 length: 17 residues. Between the trimmed V and J ends, which lost 3 bases and 0 bases, there was a span of 17 bases. The CDR3 sequence: CASSPQTGYDMNTEAFF. The CDR3 DNA reads TGTGCCAGCTCACCTCAAACAGGGTATGACATGAACACTGAAGCTTTCTTT.

The rearrangement uses TRBV7-7 and TRBJ2-1; D may be TRBD2 (6 bases). Trimming removed 5 bases at V and 8 bases at J, with 19 bases between. Germline lookup yields CDR1 SSHAT and CDR2 FNYEAQ (reference sequence). This CDR3 spans 15 amino acids. DNA for the CDR3: TGTGCCAGCAGCCCCCACCCGGGGGTTGTCTATGAGCAGTTCTTC. This translates into CASSPHPGVVYEQFF.

This clone has a single count. The chain carries TRBV28 and TRBJ1-6; TRBD1 agrees at 8 bases. CDR1 is MDHEN and CDR2 is SYDVKM in the germline V gene. The CDR3 spans 14 residues. V lost 6 bases to trimming and J lost 6 bases; unmatched junction nucleotides: 4. CDR3 in DNA: TGTGCCAGCAGACTCGACAGGGGTAATTCACCCCTCCACTTT. As protein: CASRLDRGNSPLHF.

The rearrangement links TRBV19 to TRBJ2-1; TRBD2 agrees at 10 bases. Germline values: CDR1 LNHDA, CDR2 SQIVND (reference sequence). Losses at the gene ends were 5 bases for V and 6 bases for J; bases not matched to a gene: 7. The CDR3 has 15 residues. CDR3 DNA: TGTGCCAGTAGTGAAATGGGACTAGCGCTCAATGAGCAGTTCTTC. Translated, it gives CASSEMGLALNEQFF.

The V call is TRBV28, the J call TRBJ2-7, with D perhaps TRBD1 (6 bases). CDR3 length: 15 residues. The germline V and J ends were trimmed by 5 bases and 2 bases, with 16 bases remaining between them. Per germline, CDR1 MDHEN and CDR2 SYDVKM. CDR3 region: CASSLPGVVPYEQYF. The CDR3 region has the DNA TGTGCCAGCAGTCTTCCAGGGGTCGTACCCTACGAGCAGTACTTC.

The rearrangement uses TRBV5-1 and TRBJ2-7, with 10 bases matching TRBD2. CDR1 and CDR2 (germline): SGHRS, YFSETQ. The J segment lost 4 bases and the V segment lost 0 bases, leaving 1 base of the junction unmatched. There are 14 residues in the CDR3. The CDR3: CASSLEGLAYEQYF. The CDR3 DNA reads as TGCGCCAGCAGCTTGGAGGGACTAGCGTACGAGCAGTACTTC.

This clone came up once. The rearrangement joins TRBV5-1 to TRBJ1-6, with TRBD1 as a possible D gene (5 bases). V dropped 1 base and J dropped 7 bases, with 12 bases sitting between them. Germline CDR1 is SGHRS and CDR2 is YFSETQ. The CDR3 totals 15 residues. The CDR3 DNA reads TGCGCCAGCAGCTTGTCCGCAGGGTCCAATTCACCCCTCCACTTT. Translation: CASSLSAGSNSPLHF.

This clone was detected once. V and J are TRBV27 and TRBJ2-7, with D possibly matching TRBD1 (6 bases). Deletions cut 6 bases from V and 7 bases from J, with 13 bases between. CDR1 MNHEY and CDR2 SMNVEV come from the germline V gene (reference sequence). The CDR3 spans 12 residues. This chain's CDR3 is CASSLQGGEQYF. In DNA form, the CDR3 reads TGTGCCAGCAGCCTACAGGGTGGGGAGCAGTACTTC.

This clone was observed a few times. V is TRBV5-1 and J is TRBJ2-7, with 8 bases fitting TRBD1. The CDR3 consists of 14 residues. J gave up 6 bases and V 0 bases, and 5 bases lay outside the gene matches. The V gene's germline CDR1 is SGHRS and CDR2 YFSETQ. DNA of the CDR3: TGCGCCAGCAGCTTGGGGACAGGGTCGGGCGAGCAGTACTTC. Its protein product is CASSLGTGSGEQYF.

The chain is built from TRBV7-9 and TRBJ2-1; the D is unclear. The ends were cut back, 0 bases at V and 10 bases at J, with 7 bases in the middle. Germline CDR1 is SEHNR and CDR2 is FQNEAQ (reference sequence). The CDR3 extends over 12 amino acids. CDR3 residues: CASSLAELEQFF. CDR3 nucleotides: TGTGCCAGCAGCTTAGCCGAACTAGAGCAGTTCTTC.

The rearrangement uses TRBV7-9 and TRBJ2-1, with TRBD2 matching 7 bases. Looked up from germline, CDR1 is SEHNR and CDR2 is FQNEAQ (reference sequence). V was clipped by 4 bases and J by 2 bases; unmatched bases: 8. The CDR3 runs 16 residues. CDR3 in amino acids: CASSSLGRGTYNEQFF. In DNA, the CDR3 is TGTGCCAGCAGCTCCCTCGGGCGGGGGACCTACAATGAGCAGTTCTTC.

V usage is TRBV27 and J usage is TRBJ1-4; D remains unclear. CDR1 and CDR2 (germline): MNHEY, SMNVEV (reference sequence). The CDR3 sequence is 15 residues long. The V gene lost 6 bases and the J gene lost 6 bases, with 17 bases spanning the gap. Here the CDR3 DNA reads TGTGCCAGCAGCGCTGTACGGGTGGGTGATGAAAAACTGTTTTTT. This sequence encodes CASSAVRVGDEKLFF.

V is TRBV9 and J is TRBJ2-7; D remains unclear. Germline V gives CDR1 SGDLS, CDR2 YYNGEE. This CDR3 comprises 15 residues. V was shortened by 0 bases and J by 2 bases, with 12 bases between the two germline ends. In DNA, the CDR3 is TGTGCCAGCAGCGTAGGAGGCACCAGCGCCTACGAGCAGTACTTC. Translating gives CASSVGGTSAYEQYF.

This clone was observed a handful of times. The chain joins TRBV7-9 to TRBJ1-5, with D possibly TRBD1 on 6 matching bases. V lost 10 bases and J lost 4, with 14 bases in between. Looked up from germline, CDR1 is SEHNR and CDR2 is FQNEAQ (reference sequence). The CDR3 extends over 13 amino acids. CDR3 in DNA: TGTGCCACCGGCAGGGGTGGGAATCAGCCCCAGCATTTT. This gives the protein CATGRGGNQPQHF.

The chain combines TRBV5-1 with TRBJ2-1; 14 bases align to TRBD2. Per the germline V gene, CDR1 is SGHRS and CDR2 is YFSETQ. CDR3 size: 16 residues. V shed 4 bases, J shed 8 bases, and the junction held 8 bases outside the gene matches. CDR3 bases: TGCGCCAGCAGCCCGGCGGGACTAGCGGGAGTTGATGAGCAGTTCTTC. Protein: CASSPAGLAGVDEQFF.

The rearrangement uses TRBV2 and TRBJ2-3; D possibly corresponds to TRBD1 (6 bases). Germline CDR1 SNHLY, CDR2 FYNNEI. CDR3 length: 15 residues. The V end lost 6 bases, the J end lost 4 bases, and 17 bases lay between the germline ends. Written as DNA, the CDR3 is TGTGCCAGCAGCGCAGGGGATCTATGGGCAGATACGCAGTATTTT. This sequence encodes CASSAGDLWADTQYF.

This clone was recorded a few times. The J gene is TRBJ2-1, the V gene TRBV29-1; 8 nucleotides line up with TRBD1. CDR3 length: 15 amino acids. V lost 5 bases, J lost 4 bases, and 10 bases stayed unmatched. Per germline, CDR1 SQVTM and CDR2 ANQGSEA. The CDR3 bases are TGCAGCGTTCCCAAAGGGACAGGTTTATACAATGAGCAGTTCTTC. Translating gives CSVPKGTGLYNEQFF.

The CDR3 DNA is TGTGCCAGTAGCCCTAATTGGGGACAGGGAGCTTTCTTT. Protein: CASSPNWGQGAFF. The J gene is TRBJ1-1, the V gene TRBV19, with 9 bases identical to TRBD1. Germline V gene data show CDR1 as LNHDA and CDR2 as SQIVND (reference sequence). The V gene end was trimmed by 6 bases and the J gene end by 10 bases; junction bases not matched to a gene: 9. This CDR3 spans 13 amino acids.